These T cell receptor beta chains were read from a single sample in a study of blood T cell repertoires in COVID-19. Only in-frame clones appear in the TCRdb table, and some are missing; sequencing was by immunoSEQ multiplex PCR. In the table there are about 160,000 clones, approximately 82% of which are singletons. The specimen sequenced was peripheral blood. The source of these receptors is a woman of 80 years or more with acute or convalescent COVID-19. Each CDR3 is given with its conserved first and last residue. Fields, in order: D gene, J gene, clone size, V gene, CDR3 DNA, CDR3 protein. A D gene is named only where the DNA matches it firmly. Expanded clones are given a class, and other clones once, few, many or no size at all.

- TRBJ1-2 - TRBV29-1 TGCAGCGTCCTCCTCAGGGGCTCTATAGCTAACTATGGCTACACCTTC CSVLLRGSIANYGYTF
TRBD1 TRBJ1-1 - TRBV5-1 TGCGCCAGCAGCCGACAGGGGAGTTGGACTGAAGCTTTCTTT CASSRQGSWTEAFF
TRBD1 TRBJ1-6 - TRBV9 TGTGCCAGCAGCCCCCGGACAGGCCCTAATTCACCCCTCCACTTT CASSPRTGPNSPLHF
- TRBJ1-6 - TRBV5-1 TGCGCCAGCAGCTTCGGGGGTACCACCTATAATTCACCCCTCCACTTT CASSFGGTTYNSPLHF
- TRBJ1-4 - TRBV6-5 TGTGCCAGCAGTTACTCGGCAGCAACTAATGAAAAACTGTTTTTT CASSYSAATNEKLFF
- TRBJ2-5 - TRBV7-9 TGTGCCAGCAGCCGCGCGGGCTCAAAACAAGAGACCCAGTACTTC CASSRAGSKQETQYF
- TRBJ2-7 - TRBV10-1 TGCGCCAGCAGTGACAATTACGAGCAGTACTTC CASSDNYEQYF
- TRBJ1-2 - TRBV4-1 TGCGCCAGCAGCCAAGATTCATTCGGGGGGTCGGGTCGTGGCTACACCTTC CASSQDSFGGSGRGYTF
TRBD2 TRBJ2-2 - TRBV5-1 TGCGCCAGCAGCTTGGTTGCGGGAGTAAGGACCGGGGAGCTGTTTTTT CASSLVAGVRTGELFF
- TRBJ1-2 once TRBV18 TGTGCCAGCTCACCATTCAGGGGCGGCTATGGCTACACCTTC CASSPFRGGYGYTF
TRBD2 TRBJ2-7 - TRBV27 TGTGCCAGCAGTTTGACGGGACTAGCCAGTTACGAGCAGTACTTC CASSLTGLASYEQYF
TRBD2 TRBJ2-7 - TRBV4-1 TGCGCCAGCAGCCAATCTCTAGCGGGAGCTTACGAGCAGTACTTC CASSQSLAGAYEQYF
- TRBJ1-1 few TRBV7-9 TGTGCCAGCAGCTTAGGGTTGGACTTTGGGATAACCGCTGAAGCTTTCTTT CASSLGLDFGITAEAFF
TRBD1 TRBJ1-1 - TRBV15 TGTGCCACCAGCAGAGGGTCTCAGGGGGTTGCTGAAGCTTTCTTT CATSRGSQGVAEAFF
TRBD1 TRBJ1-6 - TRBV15 TGTGCCACTAGGACAGGGGTCCATAATTCACCCCTCCACTTT CATRTGVHNSPLHF
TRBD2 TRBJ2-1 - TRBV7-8 TGTGCCAGCAGCCGATCGAGGGCTAGCGGACTGGGGAATGAGCAGTTCTTC CASSRSRASGLGNEQFF
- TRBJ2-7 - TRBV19 TGTGCCAGTAGTATCTACGCGGGCAACTACGAGCAGTACTTC CASSIYAGNYEQYF